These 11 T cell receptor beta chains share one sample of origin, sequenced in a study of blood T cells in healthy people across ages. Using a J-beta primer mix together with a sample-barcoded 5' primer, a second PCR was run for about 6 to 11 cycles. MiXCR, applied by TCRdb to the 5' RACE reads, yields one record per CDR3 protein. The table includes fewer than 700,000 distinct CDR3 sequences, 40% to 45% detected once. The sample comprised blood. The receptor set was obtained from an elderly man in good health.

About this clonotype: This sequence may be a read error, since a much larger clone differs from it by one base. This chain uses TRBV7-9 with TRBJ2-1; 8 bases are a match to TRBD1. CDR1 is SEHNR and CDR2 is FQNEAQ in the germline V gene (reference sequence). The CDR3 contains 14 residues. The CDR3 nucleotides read TGTGCCATCACCGGGACAGGCTCCTGCAATGAGCAGTTCTTC. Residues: CAITGTGSCNEQFF.

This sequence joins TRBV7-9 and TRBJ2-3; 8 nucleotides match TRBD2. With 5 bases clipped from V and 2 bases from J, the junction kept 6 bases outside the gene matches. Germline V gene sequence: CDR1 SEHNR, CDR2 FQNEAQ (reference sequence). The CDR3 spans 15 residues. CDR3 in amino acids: CASSPAAGVTDTQYF. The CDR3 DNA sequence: TGTGCCAGCAGCCCGGCAGCGGGAGTCACAGATACGCAGTATTTT.

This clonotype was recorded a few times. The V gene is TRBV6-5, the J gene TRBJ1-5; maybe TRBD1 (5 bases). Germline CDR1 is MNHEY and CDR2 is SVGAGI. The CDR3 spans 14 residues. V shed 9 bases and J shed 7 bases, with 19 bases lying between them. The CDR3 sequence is CASSTGGLGQPQHF. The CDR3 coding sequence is TGTGCCAGTTCCACGGGGGGACTCGGGCAGCCCCAGCATTTT.

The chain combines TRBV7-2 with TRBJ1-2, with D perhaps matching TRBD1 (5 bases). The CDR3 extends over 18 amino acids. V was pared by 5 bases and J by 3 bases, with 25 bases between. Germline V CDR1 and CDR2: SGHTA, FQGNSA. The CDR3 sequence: CASSPTGLHQPQDYGYTF. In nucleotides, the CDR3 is TGTGCCAGCAGCCCAACGGGGCTTCACCAACCGCAAGACTATGGCTACACCTTC.

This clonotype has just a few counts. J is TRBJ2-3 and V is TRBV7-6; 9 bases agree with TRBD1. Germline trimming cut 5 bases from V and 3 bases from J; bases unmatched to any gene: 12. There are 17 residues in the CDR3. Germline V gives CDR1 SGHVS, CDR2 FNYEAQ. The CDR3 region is CASSQPPGGTGTDTQYF. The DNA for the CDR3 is TGTGCCAGCAGCCAGCCTCCCGGGGGGACAGGGACAGATACGCAGTATTTT.

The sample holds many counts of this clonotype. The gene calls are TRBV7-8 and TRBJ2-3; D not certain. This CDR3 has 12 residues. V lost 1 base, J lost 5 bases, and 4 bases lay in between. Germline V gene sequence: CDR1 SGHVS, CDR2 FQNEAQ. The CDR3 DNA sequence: TGTGCCAGCAGCTTAGGACTAGATACGCAGTATTTT. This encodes CASSLGLDTQYF. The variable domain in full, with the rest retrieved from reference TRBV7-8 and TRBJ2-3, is GAGVSQSPRYKVAKRGQDVALRCDPISGHVSLFWYQQALGQGPEFLTYFQNEAQLDKSGLPSDRFFAERPEGSVSTLKIQRTQQEDSAVYLCASSLGLDTQYFGPGTRLTVL.

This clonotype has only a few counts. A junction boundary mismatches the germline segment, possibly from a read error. CDR3 amino acids: CASSVTGDYEQYF. DNA of the CDR3: TGTGCCAGCAGCGTAACAGGGGACTACGAGCAGTACTTC. The chain employs TRBV7-3 and TRBJ2-7, with TRBD1 matching 7 bases. Germline lookup yields CDR1 SGHTA and CDR2 FQGTGA. This CDR3 has 13 amino acids.

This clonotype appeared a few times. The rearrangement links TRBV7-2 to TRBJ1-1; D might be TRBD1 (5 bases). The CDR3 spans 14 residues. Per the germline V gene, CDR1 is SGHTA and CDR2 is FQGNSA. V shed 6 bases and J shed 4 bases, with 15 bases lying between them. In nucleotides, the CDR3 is TGTGCCAGCAGTCTTAGCCACGGGGGCACTGAAGCTTTCTTT. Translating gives CASSLSHGGTEAFF.

CDR3 amino acids: CASSYSPGGNDETQYF. CDR3 bases: TGTGCCAGCAGTTACTCCCCCGGGGGGAATGACGAGACCCAGTACTTC. This chain links TRBV6-6 with TRBJ2-5, with 7 positions matching TRBD2. CDR3 length: 16 amino acids. Germline assignment: CDR1 MNHNY and CDR2 SVGAGI (reference sequence). Losses at the gene ends were 0 bases for V and 5 bases for J; bases not matched to a gene: 9.

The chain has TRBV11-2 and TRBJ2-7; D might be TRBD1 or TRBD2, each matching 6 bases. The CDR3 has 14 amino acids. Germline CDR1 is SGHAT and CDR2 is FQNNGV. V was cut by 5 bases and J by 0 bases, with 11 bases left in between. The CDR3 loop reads CASSVSGASYEQYF. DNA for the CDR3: TGTGCCAGCAGCGTATCGGGGGCCTCCTACGAGCAGTACTTC.

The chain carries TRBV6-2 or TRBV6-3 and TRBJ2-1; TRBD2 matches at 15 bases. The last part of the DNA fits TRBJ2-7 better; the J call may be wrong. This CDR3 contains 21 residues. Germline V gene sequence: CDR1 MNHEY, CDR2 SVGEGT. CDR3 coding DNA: TGTGCCAGCAGTTCCGCCAGGGGGCAGGGGGGACTAGCGGGAGGCTACAATGAGCAGTACTTC. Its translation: CASSSARGQGGLAGGYNEQYF.